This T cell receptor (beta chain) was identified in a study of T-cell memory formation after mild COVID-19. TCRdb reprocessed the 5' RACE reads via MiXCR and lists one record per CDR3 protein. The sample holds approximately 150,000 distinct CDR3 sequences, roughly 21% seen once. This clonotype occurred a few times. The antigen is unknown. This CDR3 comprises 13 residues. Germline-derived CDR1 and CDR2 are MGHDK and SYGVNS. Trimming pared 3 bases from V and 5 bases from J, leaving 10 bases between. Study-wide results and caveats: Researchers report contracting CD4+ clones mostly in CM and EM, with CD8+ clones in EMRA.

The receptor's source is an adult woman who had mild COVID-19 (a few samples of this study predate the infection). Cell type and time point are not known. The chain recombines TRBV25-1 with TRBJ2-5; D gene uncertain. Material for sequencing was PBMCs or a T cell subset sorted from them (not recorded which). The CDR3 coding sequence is TGTGCCAGCAGTGACCCCGGTTCTGAGACCCAGTACTTC. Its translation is CASSDPGSETQYF.